This section outlines one TCR beta chain sequence together with its context. Into CD45RA+ naive and CD45RA-negative memory subsets, the CD4+ cells were split. Profiled with immunoSEQ multiplex PCR; TCRdb holds only in-frame clones, not every one. This table has about 1.4 million clones, 95% to 97% appearing once. The CDR3 runs to 14 residues. The V end was cut by 1 base, the J end by 1 base, with 8 bases between. Germline V gene lookup returns CDR1 MNHNS and CDR2 SASEGT. This entry comes from a study of shared clonotypes between healthy human individuals. The chain employs TRBV6-1 and TRBJ2-7; TRBD2 might be the D (5 bases). This TCR derives from a man aged 30 to 45 in good health. The sample taken for sequencing was naive CD4+ T cells sorted from blood. Subset here: CD45RA+ positively selected. The CDR3 reads CASSEVGGSYEQYF. Here the CDR3 DNA reads TGTGCCAGCAGTGAAGTAGGAGGATCCTACGAGCAGTACTTC.